These T cell receptor beta chains were read from a single sample in a study of cytomegalovirus exposure and HLA in healthy donors. Some clones are missing from TCRdb's copy, which holds only in-frame ones; the method was immunoSEQ multiplex PCR. This repertoire shows 75,000 to 90,000 clones, 85% to 95% found once; its top ten account for nearly 0.7%. The sample comprised PBMCs. The receptors stem from a woman under 30 in good health and CMV-seronegative. Each CDR3 is given with its conserved first and last residue. Fields, in order: J gene, clone size, V gene, D gene, CDR3 DNA, CDR3 protein. D genes are given only for firm matches. Clone size is given for some rows only: seen once, a few or many times, or a class if the clone is expanded.

>TRBJ2-2|.|TRBV5-4|TRBD1
TGTGCCAGCACCCCGGCCGGCAGGGGGCGGACCGGGGAGCTGTTTTTT
CASTPAGRGRTGELFF
>TRBJ1-3|.|TRBV14|.
TGTGCCAGCAGCCTCCTCCCTCTCCCCGGAAACACCATATATTTT
CASSLLPLPGNTIYF
>TRBJ1-1|.|TRBV6-1|.
TGTGCCAGCAGTGAAGACGGGGGGAACACTGAAGCTTTCTTT
CASSEDGGNTEAFF
>TRBJ2-2|.|TRBV10-1|.
TGCGCCAGCAGTGAGGCAGGGAGGACCGGGGAGCTGTTTTTT
CASSEAGRTGELFF
>TRBJ2-1|once|TRBV9|TRBD2
TGTGCCAGCAGCCCCAAGTCTACTAGCGGGGGCAGCTCCTACAATGAGCAGTTCTTC
CASSPKSTSGGSSYNEQFF
>TRBJ2-7|.|TRBV28|.
TGTGCCAGCAGTCCCCGGACAATCAAAGGGGGCGAGCAGTACTTC
CASSPRTIKGGEQYF
>TRBJ2-3|.|TRBV27|TRBD2
TGTGCCAGCAGTTCCTCCGGGGGGGGTGATACGCAGTATTTT
CASSSSGGGDTQYF
>TRBJ2-7|.|TRBV4-3|TRBD2
TGCGCCAGCAGACGGGACTACAAGGGGCCTTCCTACGAGCAGTACTTC
CASRRDYKGPSYEQYF
>TRBJ2-7|.|TRBV7-2|.
TGTGCCAGCAGCTTTGAGGGTCCCAAGCAGTACTTC
CASSFEGPKQYF
>TRBJ1-6|.|TRBV18|.
TGTGCCAGCTCACTCGGCCCCGACAACTATAATTCACCCCTCCACTTT
CASSLGPDNYNSPLHF
>TRBJ1-2|.|TRBV9|.
TGTGCCAGCAGCGTCTTGACAGGAGGCATAGGTGGCTACACCTTC
CASSVLTGGIGGYTF
>TRBJ1-1|.|TRBV18|.
TGTGCCAGCTCACCGCTAGTTGGACAGAACACTGAAGCTTTCTTT
CASSPLVGQNTEAFF
>TRBJ2-3|.|TRBV6-5|.
TGTGCCAGCAGTTACTCGAAGGCTTGGAGGGGCGATACGCAGTATTTT
CASSYSKAWRGDTQYF
>TRBJ2-6|.|TRBV6-4|.
TGTGCCAGCAGCGAGGACAGCGAACTCAACGTCCTGACTTTC
CASSEDSELNVLTF
>TRBJ1-1|.|TRBV28|.
TGTGCCAGCCGATTTGGGGAGCCGAATGAAGCTTTCTTT
CASRFGEPNEAFF
>TRBJ2-3|.|TRBV29-1|.
TGCAGCGCCCACAGGGGCACAGATACGCAGTATTTT
CSAHRGTDTQYF
>TRBJ1-2|.|TRBV15|TRBD1
TGTGCCACCAGCAGACCAGGACAGGGGCCTGAATACGATGGCTACACCTTC
CATSRPGQGPEYDGYTF
>TRBJ2-7|.|TRBV30|.
TGTGCCTGGACTACGGACAGTTTGGCAACCTACGAGCAGTACTTC
CAWTTDSLATYEQYF
>TRBJ1-2|.|TRBV9|.
TGTGCCAGCAGCGTGGACAGCTATGGCTACACCTTC
CASSVDSYGYTF
>TRBJ1-6|.|TRBV5-1|.
TGCGCCAGCAGCGCACAGGGTTGGAATTCACCCCTCCACTTT
CASSAQGWNSPLHF
>TRBJ2-1|.|TRBV29-1|TRBD2
TGCAGCGTCGAAATCGGGACTAGCGGTTACAATGAGCAGTTCTTC
CSVEIGTSGYNEQFF
>TRBJ1-4|.|TRBV7-2|TRBD1
TGTGCCAGCAGCAAACAGGGGGCAACTAATGAAAAACTGTTTTTT
CASSKQGATNEKLFF
>TRBJ2-1|.|TRBV10-1|.
TGCGCCAGCAGTGCCCGGGGAGCCTACAATGAGCAGTTCTTC
CASSARGAYNEQFF
>TRBJ2-5|.|TRBV7-9|TRBD2
TGTGCCAGCAGCGGAAGCGGGGGCCAAGAGACCCAGTACTTC
CASSGSGGQETQYF
>TRBJ2-7|.|TRBV19|TRBD2
TGTGCCAGTAGCCTGGGAGGGGAGAGGACCTACGAGCAGTACTTC
CASSLGGERTYEQYF
>TRBJ2-5|.|TRBV14|.
TGTGCCAGCAGCCGTGACAGACAAGAGACCCAGTACTTC
CASSRDRQETQYF
>TRBJ2-5|.|TRBV18|TRBD1
TGTGCCAGCTCAACCGGGACAGGGAGAGAGACCCAGTACTTC
CASSTGTGRETQYF
>TRBJ1-1|.|TRBV5-5|.
TGTGCCAGCAGCCAGGGGCTCCTCGGACTTTCTACCACTGAAGCTTTCTTT
CASSQGLLGLSTTEAFF
>TRBJ2-5|.|TRBV7-9|TRBD1
TGTGCCAGCAGCATTAGGACAGGGCAAGAGACCCAGTACTTC
CASSIRTGQETQYF
>TRBJ2-7|.|TRBV25-1|.
TGTGCCAGCAGTAATAGCGGAAGCTCCTACGAGCAGTACTTC
CASSNSGSSYEQYF
>TRBJ2-5|.|TRBV4-1|TRBD2
TGCGCCAGCAGCCAAGAGCGGGGGGGCCAAGAGACCCAGTACTTC
CASSQERGGQETQYF
>TRBJ1-3|.|TRBV19|.
TGTGCCAGTAGTATCCCCCCGGAGGGGTCTGGAAACACCATATATTTT
CASSIPPEGSGNTIYF
>TRBJ2-1|.|TRBV7-9|.
TGTGCCAGCAGCCACCCTATAGTAAATGAGCAGTTCTTC
CASSHPIVNEQFF
>TRBJ2-2|.|TRBV11-2|TRBD2
TGTGCCAGCAGCTTAGATCTTGGCGGGGGGGACGCGAACACCGGGGAGCTGTTTTTT
CASSLDLGGGDANTGELFF
>TRBJ2-3|.|TRBV7-9|TRBD2
TGTGCCAGCAGCGCCCATCGGGGGGGGAGCACAGATACGCAGTATTTT
CASSAHRGGSTDTQYF
>TRBJ1-2|.|TRBV6-5|.
TGTGCCAGCAGTTACTCGGAGGGTGGCTACACCTTC
CASSYSEGGYTF
>TRBJ1-3|.|TRBV28|.
TGTGCCAGCAGTTCAGGGTCTGGAAACACCATATATTTT
CASSSGSGNTIYF
>TRBJ1-2|.|TRBV6-5|TRBD1
TGTGCCAGCAGTGGAACGGGACAGGGCCACTATGGCTACACCTTC
CASSGTGQGHYGYTF
>TRBJ1-6|.|TRBV7-2|.
TGTGCCAGCAGCTGGGAGGACCCGACGAGTGGACCCCTCCACTTT
CASSWEDPTSGPLHF
>TRBJ2-1|.|TRBV9|TRBD2
TGTGCCAGCAGCGTAGTACCTAGCGGAACCTCCTACAATGAGCAGTTCTTC
CASSVVPSGTSYNEQFF
>TRBJ1-5|.|TRBV18|TRBD1
TGTGCCAGCTCACCTGGACAGGGCAATCAGCCCCAGCATTTT
CASSPGQGNQPQHF
>TRBJ2-7|.|TRBV15|.
TGTGCCACCAGCAGAGATAAAGAAACGGGCGAGCAGTACTTC
CATSRDKETGEQYF
>TRBJ2-3|.|TRBV19|.
TGTGCCAGTAGTCGGGGGACGTCGCTCACAGATACGCAGTATTTT
CASSRGTSLTDTQYF
>TRBJ2-5|.|TRBV7-2|.
TGTGCCAGCAGCTTAGAGGCCTGGGGCATTGGGACCCAGTACTTC
CASSLEAWGIGTQYF
>TRBJ2-3|.|TRBV27|TRBD1
TGTGCCAGCACCAAAATCGGGACAGGGGAGCAAGATACGCAGTATTTT
CASTKIGTGEQDTQYF
>TRBJ1-3|.|TRBV5-1|TRBD1
TGCGCCAGCAGTTGGGGGACAGGGCGCTCTGGAAACACCATATATTTT
CASSWGTGRSGNTIYF
>TRBJ1-3|.|TRBV10-1|TRBD1
TGCGCCAGCAGTGAAGCTCGGGACAGGGAAGACACCATATATTTT
CASSEARDREDTIYF
>TRBJ2-7|.|TRBV6-1|.
TGTGCCAGCATGAAGGAGGGACAGTCCTACGAGCAGTACTTC
CASMKEGQSYEQYF
>TRBJ2-4|.|TRBV18|TRBD2
TGTGCCAGCTCACGCCCGGGGGGGGCCAAAAACATTCAGTACTTC
CASSRPGGAKNIQYF